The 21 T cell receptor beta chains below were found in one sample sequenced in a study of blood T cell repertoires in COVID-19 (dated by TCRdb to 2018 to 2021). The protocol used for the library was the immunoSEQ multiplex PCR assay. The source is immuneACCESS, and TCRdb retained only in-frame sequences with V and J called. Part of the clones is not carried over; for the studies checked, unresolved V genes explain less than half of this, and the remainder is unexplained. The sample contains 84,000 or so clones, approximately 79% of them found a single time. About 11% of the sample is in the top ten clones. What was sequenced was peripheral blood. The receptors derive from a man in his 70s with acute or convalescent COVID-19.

CDR3 sequence: CASSQAGLGREQFF. The DNA of the CDR3 is TGCGCCAGCAGCCAAGCGGGGTTGGGGAGGGAGCAGTTCTTC. The chain combines TRBV4-1 with TRBJ2-1; possible D gene TRBD2, 6 bases. V lost 1 base and J 10 bases, leaving 14 bases between the germline ends. The CDR3 covers 14 residues. Looked up from germline, CDR1 is MGHRA and CDR2 is YSYEKL.

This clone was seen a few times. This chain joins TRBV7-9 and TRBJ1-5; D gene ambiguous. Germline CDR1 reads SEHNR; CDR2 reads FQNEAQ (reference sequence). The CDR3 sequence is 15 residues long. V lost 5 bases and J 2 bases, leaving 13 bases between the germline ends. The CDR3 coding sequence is TGTGCCAGCAGCACCTCGGGTTCCGGCAATCAGCCCCAGCATTTT. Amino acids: CASSTSGSGNQPQHF.

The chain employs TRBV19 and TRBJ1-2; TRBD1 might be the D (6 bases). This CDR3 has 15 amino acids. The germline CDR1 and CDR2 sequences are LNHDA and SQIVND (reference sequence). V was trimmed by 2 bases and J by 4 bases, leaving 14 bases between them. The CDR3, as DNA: TGTGCCAGTAGTATATTCGGGCAGGGGCTCTATGGCTACACCTTC. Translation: CASSIFGQGLYGYTF.

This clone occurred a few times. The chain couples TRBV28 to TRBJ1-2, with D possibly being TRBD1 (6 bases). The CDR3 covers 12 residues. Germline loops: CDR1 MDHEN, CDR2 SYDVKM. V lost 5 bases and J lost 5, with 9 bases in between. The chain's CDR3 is CASSRTDYGYTF. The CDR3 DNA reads TGTGCCAGCAGTCGGACAGATTATGGCTACACCTTC.

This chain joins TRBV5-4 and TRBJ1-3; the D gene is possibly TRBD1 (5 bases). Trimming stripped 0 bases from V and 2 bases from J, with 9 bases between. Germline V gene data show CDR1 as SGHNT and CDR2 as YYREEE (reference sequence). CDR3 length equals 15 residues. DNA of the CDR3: TGTGCCAGCAGCTTGGATCCAGGGACTGGAAACACCATATATTTT. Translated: CASSLDPGTGNTIYF.

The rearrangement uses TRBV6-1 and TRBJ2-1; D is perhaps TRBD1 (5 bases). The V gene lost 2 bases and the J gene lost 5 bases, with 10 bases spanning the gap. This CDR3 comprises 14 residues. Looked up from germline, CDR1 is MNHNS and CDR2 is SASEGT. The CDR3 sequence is CASSEIGANNEQFF. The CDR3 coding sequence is TGTGCCAGCAGTGAAATTGGGGCGAACAATGAGCAGTTCTTC.

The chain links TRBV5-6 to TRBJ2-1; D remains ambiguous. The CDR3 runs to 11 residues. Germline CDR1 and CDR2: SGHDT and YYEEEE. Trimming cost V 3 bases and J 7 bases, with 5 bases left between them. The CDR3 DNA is TGTGCCAGCAGCTGGCAGAATGAGCAGTTCTTC. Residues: CASSWQNEQFF.

CDR3 sequence: CASSRNRVGGTGELFF. DNA of the CDR3: TGTGCCAGCTCAAGGAACAGGGTTGGAGGCACCGGGGAGCTGTTTTTT. The chain employs TRBV18 and TRBJ2-2; D might be TRBD1 (6 bases). Germline V gene lookup returns CDR1 KGHSH and CDR2 LQKENI. This CDR3 spans 16 amino acids. V was pared by 5 bases and J by 4 bases, with 17 bases between.

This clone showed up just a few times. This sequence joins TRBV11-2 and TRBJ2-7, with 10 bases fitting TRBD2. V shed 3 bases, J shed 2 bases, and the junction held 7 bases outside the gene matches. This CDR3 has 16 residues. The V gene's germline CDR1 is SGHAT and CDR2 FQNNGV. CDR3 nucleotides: TGTGCCAGCAGCTTCGGACTAGCGGCGACCCCCTACGAGCAGTACTTC. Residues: CASSFGLAATPYEQYF.

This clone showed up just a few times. CDR3 in DNA: TGTGCCAGCAGCCTCGGGTATTATAGCAATCAGCCCCAGCATTTT. This encodes CASSLGYYSNQPQHF. V usage is TRBV5-6 and J usage is TRBJ1-5; D unclear. The CDR3 runs to 15 residues. V lost 4 bases, J lost 0 bases, and 11 bases lay in between. Germline V gives CDR1 SGHDT, CDR2 YYEEEE.

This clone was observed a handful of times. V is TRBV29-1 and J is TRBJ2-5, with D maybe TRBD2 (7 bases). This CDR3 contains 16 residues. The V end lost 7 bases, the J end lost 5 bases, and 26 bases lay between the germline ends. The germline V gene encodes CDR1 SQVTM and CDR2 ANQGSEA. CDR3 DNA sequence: TGCAGCGCCGAAGGGCAACGGGGGGCCCTGCGGGAGACCCAGTACTTC. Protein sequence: CSAEGQRGALRETQYF.

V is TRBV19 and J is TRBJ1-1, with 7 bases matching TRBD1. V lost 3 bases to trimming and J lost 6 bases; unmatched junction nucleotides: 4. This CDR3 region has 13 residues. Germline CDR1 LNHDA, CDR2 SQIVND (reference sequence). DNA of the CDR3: TGTGCCAGTAGTATTCCAGGGGGGCCTGAAGCTTTCTTT. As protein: CASSIPGGPEAFF.

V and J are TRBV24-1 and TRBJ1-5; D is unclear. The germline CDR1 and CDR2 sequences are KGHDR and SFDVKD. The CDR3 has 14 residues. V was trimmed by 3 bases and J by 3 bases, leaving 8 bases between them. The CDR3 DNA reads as TGTGCCACCAGTGATCCCAGGTTCAATCAGCCCCAGCATTTT. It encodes CATSDPRFNQPQHF.

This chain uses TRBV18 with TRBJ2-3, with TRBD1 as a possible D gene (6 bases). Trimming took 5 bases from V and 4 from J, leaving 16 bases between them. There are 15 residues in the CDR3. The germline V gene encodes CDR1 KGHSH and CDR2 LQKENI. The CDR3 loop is CASSSLTGFSDTQYF. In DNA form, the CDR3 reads TGTGCCAGCTCATCCTTAACAGGGTTCTCAGATACGCAGTATTTT.

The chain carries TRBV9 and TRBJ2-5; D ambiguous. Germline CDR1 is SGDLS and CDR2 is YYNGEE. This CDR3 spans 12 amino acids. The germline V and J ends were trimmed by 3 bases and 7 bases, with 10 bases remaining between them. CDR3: CASSGPLGTQYF. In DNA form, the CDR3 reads TGTGCCAGCAGCGGCCCCCTAGGGACCCAGTACTTC.

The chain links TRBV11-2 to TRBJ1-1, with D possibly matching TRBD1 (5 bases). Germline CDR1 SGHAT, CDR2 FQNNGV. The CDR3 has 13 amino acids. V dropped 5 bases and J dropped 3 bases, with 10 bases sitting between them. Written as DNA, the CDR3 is TGTGCCAGCAGCGCGGGGGGTTACACTGAAGCTTTCTTT. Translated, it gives CASSAGGYTEAFF.

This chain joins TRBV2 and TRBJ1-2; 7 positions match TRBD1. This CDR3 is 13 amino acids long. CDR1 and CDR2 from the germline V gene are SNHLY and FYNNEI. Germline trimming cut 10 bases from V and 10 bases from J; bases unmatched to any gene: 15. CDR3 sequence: CATPRGGALAYTF. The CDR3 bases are TGTGCCACTCCTAGAGGGGGCGCGCTGGCCTACACCTTC. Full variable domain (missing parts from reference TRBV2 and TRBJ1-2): EPEVTQTPSHQVTQMGQEVILRCVPISNHLYFYWYRQILGQKVEFLVSFYNNEISEKSEIFDDQFSVERPDGSNFTLKIRSTKLEDSAMYFCATPRGGALAYTFGSGTRLTVV.

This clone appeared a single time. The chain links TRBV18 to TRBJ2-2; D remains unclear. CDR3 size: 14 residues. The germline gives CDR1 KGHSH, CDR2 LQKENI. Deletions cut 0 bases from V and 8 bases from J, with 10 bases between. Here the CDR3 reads CASSPPVSVGELFF. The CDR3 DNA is TGTGCCAGCTCACCACCAGTCTCGGTTGGGGAGCTGTTTTTT. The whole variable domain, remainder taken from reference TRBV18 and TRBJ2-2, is NAGVMQNPRHLVRRRGQEARLRCSPMKGHSHVYWYRQLPEEGLKFMVYLQKENIIDESGMPKERFSAEFPKEGPSILRIQQVVRGDSAAYFCASSPPVSVGELFFGEGSRLTVL.

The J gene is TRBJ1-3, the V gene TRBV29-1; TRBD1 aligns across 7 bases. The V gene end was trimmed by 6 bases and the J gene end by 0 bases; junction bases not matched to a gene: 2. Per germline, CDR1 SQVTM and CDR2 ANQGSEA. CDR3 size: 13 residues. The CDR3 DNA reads TGCAGCGTAGGACAGGCCTCTGGAAACACCATATATTTT. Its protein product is CSVGQASGNTIYF. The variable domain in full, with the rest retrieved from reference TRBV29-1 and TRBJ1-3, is SAVISQKPSRDICQRGTSLTIQCQVDSQVTMMFWYRQQPGQSLTLIATANQGSEATYESGFVIDKFPISRPNLTFSTLTVSNMSPEDSSIYLCSVGQASGNTIYFGEGSWLTVV.

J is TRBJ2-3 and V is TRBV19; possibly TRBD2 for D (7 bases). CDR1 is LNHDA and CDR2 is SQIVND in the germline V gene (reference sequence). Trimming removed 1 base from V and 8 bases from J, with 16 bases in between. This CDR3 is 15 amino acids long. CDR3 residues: CASSIGGGGHSTQYF. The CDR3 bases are TGTGCCAGTAGTATAGGTGGGGGGGGCCACAGTACGCAGTATTTT.

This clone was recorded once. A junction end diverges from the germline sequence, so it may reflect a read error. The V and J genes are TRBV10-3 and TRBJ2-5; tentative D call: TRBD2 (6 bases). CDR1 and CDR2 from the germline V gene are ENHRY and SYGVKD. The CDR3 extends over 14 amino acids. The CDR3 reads CAIREEGTQETQYF. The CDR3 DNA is TGTGCCATCCGTGAGGAGGGTACCCAAGAGACCCAGTACTTC.